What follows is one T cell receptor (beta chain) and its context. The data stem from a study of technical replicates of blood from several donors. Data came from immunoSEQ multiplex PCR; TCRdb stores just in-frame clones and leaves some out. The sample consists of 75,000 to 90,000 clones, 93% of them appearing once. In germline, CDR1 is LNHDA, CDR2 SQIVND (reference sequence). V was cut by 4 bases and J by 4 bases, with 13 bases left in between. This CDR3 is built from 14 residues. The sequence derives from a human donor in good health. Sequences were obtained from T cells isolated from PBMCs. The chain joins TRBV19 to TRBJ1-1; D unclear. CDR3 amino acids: CASSNPRHSTEAFF. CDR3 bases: TGTGCCAGTAGTAACCCGAGACACAGCACTGAAGCTTTCTTT.